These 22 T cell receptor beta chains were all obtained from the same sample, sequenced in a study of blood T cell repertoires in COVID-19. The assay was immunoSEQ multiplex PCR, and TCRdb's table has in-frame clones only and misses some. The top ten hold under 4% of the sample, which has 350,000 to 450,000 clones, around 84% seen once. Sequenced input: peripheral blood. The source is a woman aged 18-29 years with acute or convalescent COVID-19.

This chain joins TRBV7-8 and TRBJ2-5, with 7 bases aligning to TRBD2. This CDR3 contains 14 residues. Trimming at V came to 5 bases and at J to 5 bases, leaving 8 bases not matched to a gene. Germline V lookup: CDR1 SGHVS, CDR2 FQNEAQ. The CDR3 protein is CASSRTGEGETQYF. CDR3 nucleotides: TGTGCCAGCAGCCGAACCGGGGAGGGGGAGACCCAGTACTTC.

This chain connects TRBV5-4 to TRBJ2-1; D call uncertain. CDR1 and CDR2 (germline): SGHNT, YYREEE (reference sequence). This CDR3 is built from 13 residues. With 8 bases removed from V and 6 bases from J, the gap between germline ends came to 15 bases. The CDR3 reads CASGQTTPNEQFF. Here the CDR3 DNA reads TGTGCCAGTGGGCAGACGACACCCAATGAGCAGTTCTTC.

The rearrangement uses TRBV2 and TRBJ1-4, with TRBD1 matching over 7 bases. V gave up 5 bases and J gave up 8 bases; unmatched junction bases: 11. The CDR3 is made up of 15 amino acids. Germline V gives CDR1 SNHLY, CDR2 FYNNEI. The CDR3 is CASSPDRERREKLFF. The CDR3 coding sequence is TGTGCCAGCAGTCCCGACAGGGAGAGAAGGGAAAAACTGTTTTTT.

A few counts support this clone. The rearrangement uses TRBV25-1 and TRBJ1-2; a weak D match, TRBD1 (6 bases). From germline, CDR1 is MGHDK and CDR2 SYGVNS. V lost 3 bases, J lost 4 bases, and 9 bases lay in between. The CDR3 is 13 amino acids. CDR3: CASSDHRAYGYTF. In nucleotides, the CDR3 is TGTGCCAGCAGTGATCACAGGGCCTATGGCTACACCTTC.

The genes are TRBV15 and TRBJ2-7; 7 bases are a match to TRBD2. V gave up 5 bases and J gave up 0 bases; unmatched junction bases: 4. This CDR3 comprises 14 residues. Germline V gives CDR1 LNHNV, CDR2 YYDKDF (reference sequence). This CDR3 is CATSSWTSSYEQYF. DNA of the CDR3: TGTGCCACCAGCTCCTGGACTAGCTCCTACGAGCAGTACTTC.

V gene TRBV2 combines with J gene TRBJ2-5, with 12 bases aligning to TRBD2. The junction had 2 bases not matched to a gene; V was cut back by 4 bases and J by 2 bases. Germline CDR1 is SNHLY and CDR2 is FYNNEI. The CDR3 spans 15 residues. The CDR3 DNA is TGTGCCAGCAGTGGCCTAGCGGGGGGGCAAGAGACCCAGTACTTC. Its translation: CASSGLAGGQETQYF.

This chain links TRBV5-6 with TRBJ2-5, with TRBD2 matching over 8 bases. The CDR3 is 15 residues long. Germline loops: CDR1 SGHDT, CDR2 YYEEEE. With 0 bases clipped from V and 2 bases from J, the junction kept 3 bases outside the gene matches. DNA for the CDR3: TGTGCCAGCAGCTTGGGAAGACTAGCGCAAGAGACCCAGTACTTC. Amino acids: CASSLGRLAQETQYF.

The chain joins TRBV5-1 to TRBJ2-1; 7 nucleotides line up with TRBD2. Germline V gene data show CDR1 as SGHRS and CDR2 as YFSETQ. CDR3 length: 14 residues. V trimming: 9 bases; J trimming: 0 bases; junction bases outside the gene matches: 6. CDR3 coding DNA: TGCGCCACCTCTAGCGGCAGCTCCTACAATGAGCAGTTCTTC. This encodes CATSSGSSYNEQFF.

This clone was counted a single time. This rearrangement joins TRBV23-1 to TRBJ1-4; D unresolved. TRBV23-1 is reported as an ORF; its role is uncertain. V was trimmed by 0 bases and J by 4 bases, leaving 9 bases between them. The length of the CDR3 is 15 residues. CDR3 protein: CASSQSTQHNEKLFF. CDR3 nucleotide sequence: TGCGCCAGCAGTCAATCGACACAGCATAATGAAAAACTGTTTTTT.

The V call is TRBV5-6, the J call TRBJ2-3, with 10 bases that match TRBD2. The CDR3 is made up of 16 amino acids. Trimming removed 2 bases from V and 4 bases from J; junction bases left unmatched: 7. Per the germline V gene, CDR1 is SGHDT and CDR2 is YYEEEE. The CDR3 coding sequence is TGTGCCAGCAGCTTCAAGCGGGGGGGTATCGCAGATACGCAGTATTTT. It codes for CASSFKRGGIADTQYF.

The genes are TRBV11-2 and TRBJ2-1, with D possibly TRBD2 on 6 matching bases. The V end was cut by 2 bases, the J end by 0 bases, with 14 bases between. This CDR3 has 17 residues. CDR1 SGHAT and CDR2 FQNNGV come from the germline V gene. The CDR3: CASSLILAGYSYNEQFF. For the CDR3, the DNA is TGTGCCAGCAGCTTAATTCTCGCGGGATACTCCTACAATGAGCAGTTCTTC.

The DNA of the CDR3 is TGTGCCACCCGGACTAGCGGGTTCTCCTACGAGCAGTACTTC. It encodes CATRTSGFSYEQYF. The V and J genes are TRBV2 and TRBJ2-7; 11 positions agree with TRBD2. V shed 10 bases, J shed 0 bases, and the junction held 5 bases outside the gene matches. Germline V lookup: CDR1 SNHLY, CDR2 FYNNEI. The CDR3 is 14 residues long.

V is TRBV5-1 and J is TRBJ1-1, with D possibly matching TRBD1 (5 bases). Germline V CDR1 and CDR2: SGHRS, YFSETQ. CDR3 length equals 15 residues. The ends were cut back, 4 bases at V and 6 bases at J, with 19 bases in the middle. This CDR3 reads CASSGALVGRSEAFF. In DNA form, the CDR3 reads TGCGCCAGCAGCGGGGCCCTTGTCGGGAGGTCTGAAGCTTTCTTT.

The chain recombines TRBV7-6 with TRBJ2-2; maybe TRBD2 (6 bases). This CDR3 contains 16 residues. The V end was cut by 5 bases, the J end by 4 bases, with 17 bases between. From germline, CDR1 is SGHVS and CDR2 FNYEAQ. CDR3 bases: TGTGCCAGCAGCCCCACTAGCCAGGGCTTCACCGGGGAGCTGTTTTTT. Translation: CASSPTSQGFTGELFF.

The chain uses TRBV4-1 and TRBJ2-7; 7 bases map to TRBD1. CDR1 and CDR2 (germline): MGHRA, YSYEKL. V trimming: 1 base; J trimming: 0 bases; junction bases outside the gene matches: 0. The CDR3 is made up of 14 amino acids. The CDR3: CASSQGDSSYEQYF. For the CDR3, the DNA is TGCGCCAGCAGCCAAGGGGACAGCTCCTACGAGCAGTACTTC.

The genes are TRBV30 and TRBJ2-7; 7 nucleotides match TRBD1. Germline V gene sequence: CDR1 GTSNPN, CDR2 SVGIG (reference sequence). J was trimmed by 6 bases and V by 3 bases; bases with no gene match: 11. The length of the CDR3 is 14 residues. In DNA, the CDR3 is TGTGCCTGGAGCGCCCCAAAACAGGGGACCGAGCAGTACTTC. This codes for CAWSAPKQGTEQYF.

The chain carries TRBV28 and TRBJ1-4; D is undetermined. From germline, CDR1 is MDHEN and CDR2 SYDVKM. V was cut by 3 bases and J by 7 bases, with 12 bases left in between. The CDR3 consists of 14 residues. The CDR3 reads CASSFSGSSEKLFF. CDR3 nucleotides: TGTGCCAGCAGTTTTAGCGGTTCTAGTGAAAAACTGTTTTTT. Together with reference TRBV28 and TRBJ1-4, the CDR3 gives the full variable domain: DVKVTQSSRYLVKRTGEKVFLECVQDMDHENMFWYRQDPGLGLRLIYFSYDVKMKEKGDIPEGYSVSREKKERFSLILESASTNQTSMYLCASSFSGSSEKLFFGSGTQLSVL.

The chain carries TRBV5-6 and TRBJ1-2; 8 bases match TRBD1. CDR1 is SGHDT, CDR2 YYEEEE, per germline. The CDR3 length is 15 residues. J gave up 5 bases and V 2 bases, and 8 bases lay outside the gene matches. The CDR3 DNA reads TGTGCCAGCAGCTTAGGGACAGGAATTCCATATGGCTACACCTTC. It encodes CASSLGTGIPYGYTF.

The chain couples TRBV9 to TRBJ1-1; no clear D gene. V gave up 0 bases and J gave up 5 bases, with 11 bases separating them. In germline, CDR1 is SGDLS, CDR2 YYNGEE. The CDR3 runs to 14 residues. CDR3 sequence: CASSVGFPGTEAFF. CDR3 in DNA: TGTGCCAGCAGCGTAGGGTTCCCCGGGACTGAAGCTTTCTTT.

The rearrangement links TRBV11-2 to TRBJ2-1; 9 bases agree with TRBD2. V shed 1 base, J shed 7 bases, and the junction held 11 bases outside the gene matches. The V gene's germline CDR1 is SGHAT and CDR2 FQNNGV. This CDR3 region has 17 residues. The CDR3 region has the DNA TGTGCCAGCAGCTTAGTCCCTGGCGGGGGGGCTGTGAATGAGCAGTTCTTC. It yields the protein CASSLVPGGGAVNEQFF.

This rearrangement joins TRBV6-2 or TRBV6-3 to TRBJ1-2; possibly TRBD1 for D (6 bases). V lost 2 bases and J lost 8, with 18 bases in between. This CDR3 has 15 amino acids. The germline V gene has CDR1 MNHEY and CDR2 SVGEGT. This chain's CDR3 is CASSYGSGAARGYTF. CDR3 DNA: TGTGCCAGCAGTTACGGATCAGGGGCTGCAAGGGGCTACACCTTC.

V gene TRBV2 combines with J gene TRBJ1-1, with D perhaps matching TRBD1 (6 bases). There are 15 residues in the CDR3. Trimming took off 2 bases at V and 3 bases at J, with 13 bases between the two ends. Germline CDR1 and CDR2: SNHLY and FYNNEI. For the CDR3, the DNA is TGTGCCAGCAGTGAAAGGAGGGGGGGTGACACTGAAGCTTTCTTT. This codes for CASSERRGGDTEAFF. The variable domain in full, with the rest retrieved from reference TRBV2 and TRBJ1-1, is EPEVTQTPSHQVTQMGQEVILRCVPISNHLYFYWYRQILGQKVEFLVSFYNNEISEKSEIFDDQFSVERPDGSNFTLKIRSTKLEDSAMYFCASSERRGGDTEAFFGQGTRLTVV.